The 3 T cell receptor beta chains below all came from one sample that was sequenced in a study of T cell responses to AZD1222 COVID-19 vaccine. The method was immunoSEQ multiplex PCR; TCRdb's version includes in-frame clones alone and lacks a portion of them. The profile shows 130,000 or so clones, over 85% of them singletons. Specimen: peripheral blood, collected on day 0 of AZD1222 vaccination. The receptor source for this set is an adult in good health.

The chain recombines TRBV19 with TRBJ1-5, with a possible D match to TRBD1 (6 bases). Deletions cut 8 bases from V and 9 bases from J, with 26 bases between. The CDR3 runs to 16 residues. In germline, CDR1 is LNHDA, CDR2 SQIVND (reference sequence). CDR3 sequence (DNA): TGTGCCAGTTCCCCCCGACAGGCTATCCGCGGAGTGCCCCAGCATTTT. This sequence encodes CASSPRQAIRGVPQHF.

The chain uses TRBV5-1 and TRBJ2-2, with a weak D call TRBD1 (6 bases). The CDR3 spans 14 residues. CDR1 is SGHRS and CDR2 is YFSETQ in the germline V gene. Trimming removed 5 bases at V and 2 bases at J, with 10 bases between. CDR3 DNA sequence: TGCGCCAGCAGAAAGGACAGCAACACCGGGGAGCTGTTTTTT. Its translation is CASRKDSNTGELFF.

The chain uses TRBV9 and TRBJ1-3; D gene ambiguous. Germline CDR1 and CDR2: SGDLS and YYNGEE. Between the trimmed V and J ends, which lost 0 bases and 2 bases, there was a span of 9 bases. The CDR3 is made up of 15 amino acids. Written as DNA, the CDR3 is TGTGCCAGCAGCGTAGCTTCAGATCCTGGAAACACCATATATTTT. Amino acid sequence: CASSVASDPGNTIYF. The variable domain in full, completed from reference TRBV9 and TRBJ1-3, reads DSGVTQTPKHLITATGQRVTLRCSPRSGDLSVYWYQQSLDQGLQFLIQYYNGEERAKGNILERFSAQQFPDLHSELNLSSLELGDSALYFCASSVASDPGNTIYFGEGSWLTVV.